This T cell receptor beta chain derives from a study of control samples from healthy donors and cancer patients. The CDR3 consists of 12 residues. The V end was cut by 1 base, the J end by 9 bases, with 7 bases between. Assay: immunoSEQ multiplex PCR; the TCRdb copy retains only in-frame clones and omits some. The table records roughly 120,000 clones, roughly 94% of them present only once. Only one count was recorded for this clone. The J gene is TRBJ1-5, the V gene TRBV12-3 or TRBV12-4; no definite D call. The sequenced material came from blood. This TCR was recovered from a man under 40 in good health. DNA of the CDR3: TGTGCCAGCAGTTTAGTGGGCGGGCCCCAGCATTTT. Encoded protein: CASSLVGGPQHF.